This T cell receptor (beta chain) was obtained from a study of blood T cell repertoires in COVID-19. Data came from immunoSEQ multiplex PCR; TCRdb stores just in-frame clones and leaves some out. This table holds roughly 300,000 clones, approximately 92% found once. The CDR3 has 16 residues. Trimming took off 3 bases at V and 6 bases at J, with 19 bases between the two ends. Germline V gene lookup returns CDR1 LNHDA and CDR2 SQIVND (reference sequence). The sample comprised PBMCs or T cells enriched from blood (not recorded which). The chain is built from TRBV19 and TRBJ2-3; maybe TRBD1 (6 bases). The receptor's source is a woman aged 25-40 years who had recovered from COVID-19. In DNA, the CDR3 is TGTGCCAGTAGTATTAGTACAGGGACGCTTATGGATACGCAGTATTTT. As protein: CASSISTGTLMDTQYF.